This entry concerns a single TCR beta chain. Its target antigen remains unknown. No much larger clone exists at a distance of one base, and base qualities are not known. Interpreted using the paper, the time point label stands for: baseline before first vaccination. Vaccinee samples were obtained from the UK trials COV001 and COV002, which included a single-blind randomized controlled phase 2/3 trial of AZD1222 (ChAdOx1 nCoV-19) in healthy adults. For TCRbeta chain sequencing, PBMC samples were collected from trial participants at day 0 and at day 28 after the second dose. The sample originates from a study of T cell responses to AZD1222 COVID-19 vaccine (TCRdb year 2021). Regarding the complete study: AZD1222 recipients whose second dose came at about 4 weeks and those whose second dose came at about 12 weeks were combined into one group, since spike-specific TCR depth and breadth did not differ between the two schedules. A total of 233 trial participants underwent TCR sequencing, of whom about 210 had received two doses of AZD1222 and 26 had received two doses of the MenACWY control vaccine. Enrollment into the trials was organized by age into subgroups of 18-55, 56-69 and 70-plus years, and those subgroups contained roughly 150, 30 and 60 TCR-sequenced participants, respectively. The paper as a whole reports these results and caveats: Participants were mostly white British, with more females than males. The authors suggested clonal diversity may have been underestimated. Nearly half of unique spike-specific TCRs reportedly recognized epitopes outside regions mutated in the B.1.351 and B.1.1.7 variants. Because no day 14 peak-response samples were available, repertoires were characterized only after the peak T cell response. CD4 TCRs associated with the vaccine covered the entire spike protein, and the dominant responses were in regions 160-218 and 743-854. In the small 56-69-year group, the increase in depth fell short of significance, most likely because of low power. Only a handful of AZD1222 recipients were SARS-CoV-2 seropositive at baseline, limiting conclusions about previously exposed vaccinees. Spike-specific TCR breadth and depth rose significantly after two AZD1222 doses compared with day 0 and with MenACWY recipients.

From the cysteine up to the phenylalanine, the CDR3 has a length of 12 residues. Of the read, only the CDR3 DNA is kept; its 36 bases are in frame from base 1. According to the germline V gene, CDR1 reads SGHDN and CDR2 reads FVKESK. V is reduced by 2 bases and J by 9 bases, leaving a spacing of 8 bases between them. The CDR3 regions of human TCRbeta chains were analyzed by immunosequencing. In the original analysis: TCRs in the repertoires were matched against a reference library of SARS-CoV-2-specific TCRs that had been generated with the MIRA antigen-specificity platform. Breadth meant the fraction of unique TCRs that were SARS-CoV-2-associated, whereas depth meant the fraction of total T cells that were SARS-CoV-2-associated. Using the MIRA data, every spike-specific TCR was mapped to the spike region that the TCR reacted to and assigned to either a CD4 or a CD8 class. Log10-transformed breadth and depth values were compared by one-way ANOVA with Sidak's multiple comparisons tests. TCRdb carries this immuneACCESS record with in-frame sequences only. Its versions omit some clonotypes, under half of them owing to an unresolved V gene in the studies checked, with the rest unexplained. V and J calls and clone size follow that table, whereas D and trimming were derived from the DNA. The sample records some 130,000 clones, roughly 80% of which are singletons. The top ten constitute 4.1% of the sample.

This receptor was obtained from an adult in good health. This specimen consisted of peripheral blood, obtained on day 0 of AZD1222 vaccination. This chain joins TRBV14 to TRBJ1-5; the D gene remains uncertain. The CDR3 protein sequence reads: CASSQPGGPQHF. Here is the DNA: TGTGCCAGCAGCCAACCCGGTGGGCCCCAGCATTTT.